The sample holds a few counts of the clone carrying this T cell receptor (beta chain). This entry belongs to a study of blood T cell repertoires in COVID-19. As for the study in general: Spain, Italy and the United States supplied samples that represented acute and convalescent COVID-19.

Trimming took 0 bases from V and 6 from J, leaving 14 bases between them. Germline V lookup: CDR1 KGHDR, CDR2 SFDVKD. The CDR3 consists of 16 residues. Authors' methods: Reference gene primer amplification yielded estimated nucleated cell counts. Assay used: immunoSEQ multiplex PCR; TCRdb lists only in-frame clones, some missing. That table gives V, J and clone size, and the DNA gave D and trimming. The sample contains hundreds of thousands of clones, approximately 86% of which appear only once. The chain has TRBV24-1 and TRBJ1-5; TRBD1 is a possible D gene (6 bases). This TCR derives from a woman in her 30s with acute COVID-19. Sequencing was carried out using PBMCs or T cells enriched from blood (not recorded which). The CDR3 DNA sequence: TGTGCCACCAGTGATTTGAGTTGGGGGCGTACTCAGCCCCAGCATTTT. Protein sequence: CATSDLSWGRTQPQHF.